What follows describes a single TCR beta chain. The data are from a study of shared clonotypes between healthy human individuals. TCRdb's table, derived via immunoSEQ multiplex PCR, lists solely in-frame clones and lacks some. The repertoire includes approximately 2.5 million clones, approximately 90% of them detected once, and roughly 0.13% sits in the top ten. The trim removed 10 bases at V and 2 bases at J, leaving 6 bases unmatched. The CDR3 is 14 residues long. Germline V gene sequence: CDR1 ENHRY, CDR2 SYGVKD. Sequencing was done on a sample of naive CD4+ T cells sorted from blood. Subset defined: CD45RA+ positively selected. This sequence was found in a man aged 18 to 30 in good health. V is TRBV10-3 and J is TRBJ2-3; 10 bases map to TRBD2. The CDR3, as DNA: TGTGCCACCCGACTAGCGGGTAACACAGATACGCAGTATTTT. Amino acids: CATRLAGNTDTQYF.